Each of the 8 T cell receptor beta chains below was sequenced from the same sample in a study of tumour-infiltrating T cells in Burkitt lymphoma. The table came from immunoSEQ multiplex PCR; TCRdb's copy has only in-frame clones and leaves some out. The sample lists more than 200 clones; approximately 15% were seen once. Sequences were obtained from tumor tissue from a relapse. These receptors were obtained from a human donor with relapsed Burkitt lymphoma.

This clone appeared a few times. V usage is TRBV18 and J usage is TRBJ2-3; no firm D call. Germline-derived CDR1 and CDR2 are KGHSH and LQKENI. V lost 3 bases to trimming and J lost 0 bases, with 7 bases between them. The CDR3 runs to 14 residues. Here the CDR3 reads CASSPPLSTDTQYF. The DNA for the CDR3 is TGTGCCAGCTCACCTCCTTTGAGCACAGATACGCAGTATTTT.

In regard to this clone: One end of the junction is discordant with germline, which a read error may explain. This sample also contains other DNA sequences that code for the same CDR3. This chain links TRBV5-6 with TRBJ1-2, with D tentatively TRBD1 (6 bases). CDR1 and CDR2 (germline): SGHDT, YYEEEE. The CDR3 has 14 amino acids. CDR3 bases: TGTGCCAGCAGCACCGGACAGTCTTGGTATGGCTACATTTTC. It codes for CASSTGQSWYGYIF.

This rearrangement joins TRBV2 to TRBJ1-1; D perhaps matches TRBD1 (5 bases). This CDR3 is built from 16 residues. The germline gives CDR1 SNHLY, CDR2 FYNNEI. The V end was cut by 7 bases, the J end by 0 bases, with 18 bases between. Here the CDR3 DNA reads TGTGCCAGCAAGGTTGGAGGGTGGGGCATGAACACTGAAGCTTTCTTT. This codes for CASKVGGWGMNTEAFF.

By frequency in the sample, this clone is hyperexpanded (1% or more). V and J are TRBV11-2 and TRBJ2-7, with D uncertain. Germline-derived CDR1 and CDR2 are SGHAT and FQNNGV. This CDR3 region has 13 residues. The V gene lost 0 bases and the J gene lost 9 bases, with 12 bases spanning the gap. The CDR3 DNA sequence: TGTGCCAGCAGCTTAGATCGGCCGCGTGGGCAGTACTTC. It codes for CASSLDRPRGQYF.

This sequence joins TRBV9 and TRBJ1-2, with TRBD1 as a possible D gene (6 bases). The ends were cut back, 4 bases at V and 2 bases at J, with 12 bases in the middle. The CDR3 covers 14 residues. CDR1 SGDLS and CDR2 YYNGEE come from the germline V gene. CDR3 amino acids: CASSLDRWNYGYTF. CDR3 DNA: TGTGCCAGCAGCCTAGACAGGTGGAACTATGGCTACACCTTC.

J is TRBJ1-2 and V is TRBV5-6, with D possibly being TRBD1 (6 bases). The V end was cut by 5 bases, the J end by 1 base, with 12 bases between. CDR3 size: 14 residues. Germline assignment: CDR1 SGHDT and CDR2 YYEEEE. The CDR3 DNA sequence: TGTGCCAGCAGACTACAGGGAGGTAACTATGGCTACACCTTC. Its translation is CASRLQGGNYGYTF.

The chain combines TRBV20-1 with TRBJ1-2, with D maybe TRBD1 (6 bases). CDR3 length: 11 residues. Germline V lookup: CDR1 DFQATT, CDR2 SNEGSKA (reference sequence). V lost 5 bases to trimming and J lost 5 bases, with 9 bases between them. The CDR3 DNA reads as TGCAGTGCTCACAGGGATTATGGCTACACCTTC. This codes for CSAHRDYGYTF.

A word on this clone: The junction does not match germline at one end; this may be a read error. The gene calls are TRBV7-2 and TRBJ1-1; D ambiguous. Germline-derived CDR1 and CDR2 are SGHTA and FQGNSA. This CDR3 comprises 13 residues. The CDR3 DNA reads as TGTGCCAGCAGCTCGACTGTTGGGGTCGGGCTTTCCTTT. It yields the protein CASSSTVGVGLSF. The whole variable domain, filled in from reference TRBV7-2 and TRBJ1-1, reads GAGVSQSPSNKVTEKGKDVELRCDPISGHTALYWYRQSLGQGLEFLIYFQGNSAPDKSGLPSDRFSAERTGGSVSTLTIQRTQQEDSAVYLCASSSTVGVGLSFGQGTRLTVV.